Each of the 24 T cell receptor beta chains below was sequenced from the same sample in a study of cytomegalovirus exposure and HLA in healthy donors. With 60 Vbeta and 13 Jbeta primers, the PCR was carried out. Generated by immunoSEQ multiplex PCR, the TCRdb table keeps only in-frame clones and is missing some. The table lists more than 130,000 clones, over 70% of them singletons, with just over 5% in the top ten. Sequenced: PBMCs. The receptors shown here come from a male donor in good health and CMV-seronegative.

This clone occurred once. The chain links TRBV7-8 to TRBJ2-1; the match to TRBD2 covers 12 bases. This CDR3 region has 16 residues. The V gene end was trimmed by 7 bases and the J gene end by 8 bases; junction bases not matched to a gene: 12. CDR1 and CDR2 from the germline V gene are SGHVS and FQNEAQ. In nucleotides, the CDR3 is TGTGCCAGCACCCCGGCTAGCGGGGGGGCTTTAGATGAGCAGTTCTTC. Its translation: CASTPASGGALDEQFF.

This rearrangement joins TRBV7-3 to TRBJ2-3; 9 nucleotides align to TRBD1. Losses at the gene ends were 5 bases for V and 2 bases for J; bases not matched to a gene: 5. This CDR3 has 15 residues. The germline gives CDR1 SGHTA, CDR2 FQGTGA. The CDR3 DNA follows: TGTGCCAGCAGCCCCGGGACAGGGTACACAGATACGCAGTATTTT. This sequence encodes CASSPGTGYTDTQYF.

The chain is built from TRBV7-2 and TRBJ2-1; 13 nucleotides match TRBD2. The junction had 7 bases not matched to a gene; V was cut back by 6 bases and J by 8 bases. The CDR3 covers 15 residues. Germline V gene lookup returns CDR1 SGHTA and CDR2 FQGNSA. Here the CDR3 reads CASRPRTSGGYEQFF. CDR3 DNA sequence: TGTGCCAGCAGGCCCCGGACTAGCGGGGGCTATGAGCAGTTCTTC.

The rearrangement uses TRBV19 and TRBJ1-5, with TRBD1 matching 9 bases. This CDR3 comprises 15 residues. Looked up from germline, CDR1 is LNHDA and CDR2 is SQIVND (reference sequence). The V segment lost 7 bases and the J segment 6 bases; nucleotides outside the gene matches: 10. The CDR3: CASTREGQGTQPQHF. CDR3 coding DNA: TGTGCCAGTACCAGAGAGGGACAGGGAACTCAGCCCCAGCATTTT.

This clone showed up just once. V is TRBV4-1 and J is TRBJ1-3, with no clear D. CDR1 MGHRA and CDR2 YSYEKL come from the germline V gene. Trimming removed 2 bases at V and 0 bases at J, with 11 bases between. CDR3 length equals 16 residues. The CDR3 loop is CASSQLSLYSGNTIYF. The DNA for the CDR3 is TGCGCCAGCAGCCAATTATCCCTTTACTCTGGAAACACCATATATTTT.

The rearrangement joins TRBV29-1 to TRBJ2-1, with no clear D. Germline lookup yields CDR1 SQVTM and CDR2 ANQGSEA. This CDR3 has 14 amino acids. The V gene lost 6 bases and the J gene lost 0 bases, with 12 bases spanning the gap. DNA of the CDR3: TGCAGCGTCCTGATGGAGAGCTCCTACAATGAGCAGTTCTTC. Translating gives CSVLMESSYNEQFF.

The V call is TRBV7-8, the J call TRBJ2-3; TRBD1 might be the D (8 bases). The CDR3 totals 16 residues. V lost 3 bases and J lost 3, with 16 bases in between. Germline values: CDR1 SGHVS, CDR2 FQNEAQ. The CDR3 loop reads CASSFQGARGTDTQYF. The CDR3 region has the DNA TGTGCCAGCAGCTTCCAGGGGGCGCGGGGGACAGATACGCAGTATTTT.

V gene TRBV4-3 combines with J gene TRBJ2-2; TRBD2 agrees at 10 bases. The CDR3 loop spans 15 amino acids. V dropped 4 bases and J dropped 7; count of bases not matched to a gene: 6. The germline V gene encodes CDR1 LGHNA and CDR2 YSLEER. Here the CDR3 DNA reads TGCGCCAGCAGCCGCCAGCGGGGGGGCAGCGGGGAGCTGTTTTTT. It codes for CASSRQRGGSGELFF.

The chain is built from TRBV6-1 and TRBJ1-2; 9 bases align to TRBD1. Per the germline V gene, CDR1 is MNHNS and CDR2 is SASEGT. V lost 8 bases to trimming and J lost 5 bases; unmatched junction nucleotides: 12. CDR3 length: 15 amino acids. As DNA, the CDR3 is TGTGCCAGCGCCCGCATGGACAGGGGAAGATATGGCTACACCTTC. Amino acid sequence: CASARMDRGRYGYTF.

This clone was seen once. This rearrangement joins TRBV7-2 to TRBJ2-1, with a tentative D call TRBD1 (5 bases). Trimming shortened V by 5 bases and J by 9 bases, and 11 bases separated the two germline ends. This CDR3 has 12 amino acids. Germline CDR1 is SGHTA and CDR2 is FQGNSA. The CDR3 DNA follows: TGTGCCAGCAGCCGACGCACAGGTGAGCAGTTCTTC. It is translated as CASSRRTGEQFF. The full variable domain, its missing parts supplied by reference TRBV7-2 and TRBJ2-1, is GAGVSQSPSNKVTEKGKDVELRCDPISGHTALYWYRQSLGQGLEFLIYFQGNSAPDKSGLPSDRFSAERTGGSVSTLTIQRTQQEDSAVYLCASSRRTGEQFFGPGTRLTVL.

The genes are TRBV9 and TRBJ2-2; a possible D gene is TRBD2 (6 bases). V was trimmed by 2 bases and J by 0 bases, leaving 11 bases between them. Germline lookup yields CDR1 SGDLS and CDR2 YYNGEE. The CDR3 consists of 16 residues. The CDR3 bases are TGTGCCAGCAGCGTGGCAGGAGGGGCGAACACCGGGGAGCTGTTTTTT. This sequence encodes CASSVAGGANTGELFF.

The chain's CDR3 is CASSLLGHRNTEAFF. CDR3 in DNA: TGCGCCAGCAGCCTCCTGGGACATCGGAACACTGAAGCTTTCTTT. V gene TRBV5-1 combines with J gene TRBJ1-1; the D gene is possibly TRBD1 (6 bases). Trimming took off 4 bases at V and 1 base at J, with 14 bases between the two ends. CDR1 SGHRS and CDR2 YFSETQ come from the germline V gene. This CDR3 spans 15 amino acids.

The genes are TRBV5-8 and TRBJ1-5, with D maybe TRBD1 (6 bases). The CDR3 length is 14 residues. Germline CDR1 is SGHTS and CDR2 is YDEGEE. The ends were cut back, 4 bases at V and 4 bases at J, with 12 bases in the middle. The CDR3 bases are TGTGCCAGCAGCACCAACAGGGTTAATCAGCCCCAGCATTTT. Protein sequence: CASSTNRVNQPQHF.

The chain couples TRBV6-5 to TRBJ2-3; 7 bases map to TRBD2. CDR3 length equals 15 residues. Germline V gene sequence: CDR1 MNHEY, CDR2 SVGAGI. The junction had 5 bases not matched to a gene; V was cut back by 3 bases and J by 2 bases. As DNA, the CDR3 is TGTGCCAGCAGTTATTCTAGCGGATTCACAGATACGCAGTATTTT. It translates to CASSYSSGFTDTQYF.

The V call is TRBV19, the J call TRBJ1-2, with 9 bases lining up with TRBD1. Trimming cost V 1 base and J 8 bases; bases outside gene matches: 8. CDR1 is LNHDA, CDR2 SQIVND, per germline (reference sequence). The CDR3 consists of 15 residues. Here the CDR3 reads CASSIGGTGLTGYTF. The DNA of the CDR3 is TGTGCCAGTAGTATAGGAGGGACAGGGCTGACCGGCTACACCTTC.

The genes are TRBV7-8 and TRBJ2-2, with D tentatively TRBD1 (8 bases). The V end lost 5 bases, the J end lost 2 bases, and 27 bases lay between the germline ends. The CDR3 totals 20 residues. Looked up from germline, CDR1 is SGHVS and CDR2 is FQNEAQ. CDR3 sequence reads: CASSTRQGIMAGENTGELFF. For the CDR3, the DNA is TGTGCCAGCAGCACCCGACAGGGGATAATGGCGGGGGAAAACACCGGGGAGCTGTTTTTT.

The rearrangement uses TRBV7-8 and TRBJ2-2, with D possibly being TRBD2 (6 bases). Germline V CDR1 and CDR2: SGHVS, FQNEAQ. V lost 7 bases to trimming and J lost 4 bases, with 25 bases between them. This CDR3 spans 18 amino acids. The CDR3 loop reads CASMLRGGRGSITGELFF. In DNA form, the CDR3 reads TGTGCCAGCATGTTGCGAGGAGGACGGGGGAGTATCACCGGGGAGCTGTTTTTT.

This sequence joins TRBV6-6 and TRBJ2-7, with 7 bases lining up with TRBD2. Germline V gene data show CDR1 as MNHNY and CDR2 as SVGAGI (reference sequence). The CDR3 loop spans 14 amino acids. Unmatched junction bases numbered 10, after V lost 8 bases and J lost 3 bases. The CDR3 sequence is CASAWEAGVYEQYF. As DNA, the CDR3 is TGTGCCAGCGCATGGGAGGCGGGGGTCTACGAGCAGTACTTC.

V usage is TRBV30 and J usage is TRBJ2-7; 9 bases line up with TRBD1. The J segment lost 3 bases and the V segment lost 2 bases, leaving 11 bases of the junction unmatched. CDR3 length: 16 amino acids. Germline CDR1 is GTSNPN and CDR2 is SVGIG (reference sequence). The CDR3 coding sequence is TGTGCCTGGAGTAAGCGGACAGGGGAATACATCTACGAGCAGTACTTC. Its translation: CAWSKRTGEYIYEQYF. Full variable domain (rest looked up from reference TRBV30 and TRBJ2-7): SQTIHQWPATLVQPVGSPLSLECTVEGTSNPNLYWYRQAAGRGLQLLFYSVGIGQISSEVPQNLSASRPQDRQFILSSKKLLLSDSGFYLCAWSKRTGEYIYEQYFGPGTRLTVT.

This rearrangement joins TRBV2 to TRBJ1-1, with 12 bases identical to TRBD1. CDR3 size: 12 residues. V gave up 8 bases and J gave up 6 bases; unmatched junction bases: 1. CDR1 SNHLY and CDR2 FYNNEI come from the germline V gene. The CDR3 sequence: CASGDRGPEAFF. The CDR3 DNA sequence: TGTGCCAGCGGGGACAGGGGGCCTGAAGCTTTCTTT.

The V call is TRBV5-6, the J call TRBJ1-2, with TRBD1 identical over 7 bases. Germline assignment: CDR1 SGHDT and CDR2 YYEEEE. The CDR3 has 16 residues. The V and J ends lost 4 bases and 5 bases, in that order; junction bases with no gene match: 14. The chain's CDR3 is CASSPLGQAKNYGYTF. CDR3 nucleotide sequence: TGTGCCAGCAGCCCCCTCGGACAGGCCAAAAATTATGGCTACACCTTC.

This chain links TRBV10-3 with TRBJ1-2; possibly TRBD1 for D (6 bases). The V gene's germline CDR1 is ENHRY and CDR2 SYGVKD. This CDR3 is 14 amino acids long. Trimming took off 6 bases at V and 3 bases at J, with 14 bases between the two ends. The CDR3 sequence: CAISKQGEDYGYTF. In DNA, the CDR3 is TGTGCCATCAGCAAACAGGGAGAAGACTATGGCTACACCTTC.

This clone was seen only once. The chain employs TRBV19 and TRBJ1-5; possible D gene TRBD1, 6 bases. The CDR3 has 14 amino acids. Trimming stripped 2 bases from V and 4 bases from J, with 9 bases between. Germline CDR1 LNHDA, CDR2 SQIVND (reference sequence). Here the CDR3 DNA reads TGTGCCAGTAGTATAAGGGACACAAATCAGCCCCAGCATTTT. Encoded protein: CASSIRDTNQPQHF.

The genes are TRBV11-2 and TRBJ2-7; D unclear. V gave up 1 base and J gave up 6 bases, with 13 bases separating them. This CDR3 spans 14 amino acids. Germline V gives CDR1 SGHAT, CDR2 FQNNGV. CDR3 coding DNA: TGTGCCAGCAGCTTAGCACAGTCATTAATCGAGCAGTACTTC. This codes for CASSLAQSLIEQYF.